Included here is one T cell receptor beta chain sequence, with context. This clonotype was counted a few times. No antigen is known for it. No much larger clone exists at a distance of one base, and base qualities are not known. Preparation of the library involved 5' RACE. Data came from an Illumina Genome Analyzer IIx. The RNA-based TCR cDNA libraries were made using a previously described protocol that was modified in several ways. Sample-specific barcodes were introduced on both ends of each TCR cDNA library during cDNA synthesis and amplification to prevent cross-contamination. The published analysis was carried out like this. Between about 100,000 and nearly 550,000 clonotypes were identified per individual, and about 2 to 3.6 million CDR3-containing reads were obtained per library. Reads carrying improper barcode index combinations were removed, after which the MiTCR software was used to build a cloneset for each library. While assembling CDR3 clonotypes, MiTCR filtered or rescued low-quality reads and corrected PCR and sequencing errors. Artificial out-of-frame clonotypes were removed by being mapped to in-frame sequences, with one indel in the CDR3 allowed. V and J gene usage similarity between donors was measured as Jensen-Shannon divergence divided by mean entropy. The public reads were reanalyzed by TCRdb: fastp trimming at Q25, MiXCR alignment, in-frame beta chains only. All rows with the same CDR3 protein become a single entry with the most common DNA and genes. It is TCRdb's table, rather than the study itself, that gives the V and J calls and clone size. The sample profile shows hundreds of thousands of distinct CDR3 sequences; about 28% of them were found once. 6.1% of the sample rests with the top ten.

The data were obtained in a study of identical twins' blood T cells (dated by TCRdb to about 2013). The study in broad terms: The approximately 12 libraries, six for the alpha chain and six for the beta chain, together yielded around 50 million Illumina reads. Using next-generation sequencing, the study compared the TCR alpha and beta chain repertoires of three pairs of monozygous twins to assess how genetics influences repertoire formation.

Study-wide findings and limitations: Twin pairs were reported to be markedly more alike in V gene usage than unrelated donors were, even when looking at non-selected out-of-frame TCRbeta clonotypes. Environmental influences could not be excluded as an explanation for twin similarity, since twins were reared together. Among the most abundant TCRbeta clonotypes, each donor shared more CDR3 sequences with her twin than with unrelated donors. The number of shared CDR3 clonotypes between two donors was mainly determined by the product of their cloneset sizes, and twins did not clearly deviate from this trend. The study stated that the proposed role of the TCRalpha J segment in MHC recognition during thymic selection needs to be validated by independent studies.

Six healthy women forming three monozygous twin pairs were used as donors. Each of the three twin pairs had been raised together, and the twins in each pair were thought likely to have encountered the same infectious agents and vaccines. RNA was isolated from peripheral blood mononuclear cells and used to prepare TCR cDNA libraries. This clonotype originated in a woman aged 18-55 years in good health. Sample: PBMCs.

The CDR3 protein sequence reads: CSVALAGNPYEQYF. The DNA is TGCAGCGTCGCACTAGCGGGAAACCCCTACGAGCAGTACTTC. The chain was built from TRBV29-1 and TRBJ2-7, and 10 bases in between align with TRBD2. Trimming takes 6 bases off V and 2 bases off J; junction bases not matched to a gene: 7. The CDR3 runs 14 residues from the cysteine to the phenylalanine. The kept DNA is CDR3 alone, 42 bases in frame from the first base. Via the germline V gene, CDR1 is SQVTM and CDR2 ANQGSEA.